The rows below give T cell receptor beta chains drawn from one sample of a study of T cell responses to AZD1222 COVID-19 vaccine. Generated by immunoSEQ multiplex PCR, the TCRdb table keeps only in-frame clones and is missing some. The sample records roughly 120,000 clones, about 88% being singletons. Sequencing used peripheral blood, obtained on day 0 of MenACWY control vaccination. The receptor source for this set is an adult in good health. CDR3s include the opening cysteine and the closing phenylalanine or tryptophan. Fields, in order: clone size, V gene, D gene, J gene, CDR3 protein, CDR3 DNA. The D gene is left open where the match is weak. Where a row states a size, it is once, few, many or the class of an expanded clone; other rows omit it.

clone_size: NA; v_call: TRBV6-5; d_call: NA; j_call: TRBJ2-1; cdr3_aa: CASSRDYNEQFF; cdr3_nt: TGTGCCAGCAGCCGAGACTACAATGAGCAGTTCTTC
clone_size: NA; v_call: TRBV6-1; d_call: NA; j_call: TRBJ1-3; cdr3_aa: CASSGGGGNTIYF; cdr3_nt: TGTGCCAGCAGTGGGGGAGGTGGAAACACCATATATTTT
clone_size: NA; v_call: TRBV5-4; d_call: NA; j_call: TRBJ2-2; cdr3_aa: CASSPGTVNTGELFF; cdr3_nt: TGTGCCAGCAGCCCAGGGACGGTGAACACCGGGGAGCTGTTTTTT
clone_size: NA; v_call: TRBV28; d_call: TRBD1; j_call: TRBJ1-2; cdr3_aa: CASTQGAGGYTF; cdr3_nt: TGTGCCAGCACACAGGGGGCTGGTGGCTACACCTTC
clone_size: few; v_call: TRBV27; d_call: NA; j_call: TRBJ2-7; cdr3_aa: CASSLVSGSSYEQYF; cdr3_nt: TGTGCCAGCAGTTTAGTATCGGGATCGAGCTACGAGCAGTACTTC
clone_size: NA; v_call: TRBV2; d_call: TRBD1; j_call: TRBJ1-5; cdr3_aa: CASSQQGVLGQPQHF; cdr3_nt: TGTGCCAGCAGCCAACAGGGGGTCCTTGGACAGCCCCAGCATTTT
clone_size: once; v_call: TRBV7-3; d_call: NA; j_call: TRBJ2-3; cdr3_aa: CASSLGASTDTQYF; cdr3_nt: TGTGCCAGCAGCCTGGGCGCTAGCACAGATACGCAGTATTTT
clone_size: NA; v_call: TRBV5-4; d_call: TRBD2; j_call: TRBJ2-7; cdr3_aa: CASSFWPLAATYEQYF; cdr3_nt: TGTGCCAGCAGCTTTTGGCCACTAGCGGCCACCTACGAGCAGTACTTC
clone_size: NA; v_call: TRBV6-5; d_call: TRBD1; j_call: TRBJ1-5; cdr3_aa: CASSYQGGRMGQPQHF; cdr3_nt: TGTGCCAGCAGTTACCAGGGGGGTAGAATGGGTCAGCCCCAGCATTTT
clone_size: NA; v_call: TRBV2; d_call: TRBD1; j_call: TRBJ1-2; cdr3_aa: CASSTGGGYTF; cdr3_nt: TGTGCCAGCAGTACAGGGGGTGGCTACACCTTC
clone_size: NA; v_call: TRBV7-9; d_call: NA; j_call: TRBJ2-7; cdr3_aa: CASSSQPASYEQYF; cdr3_nt: TGTGCCAGCAGCTCTCAACCAGCGTCCTACGAGCAGTACTTC
clone_size: NA; v_call: TRBV9; d_call: NA; j_call: TRBJ1-1; cdr3_aa: CASTRGDIAEAFF; cdr3_nt: TGTGCCAGCACCCGGGGTGATATCGCTGAAGCTTTCTTT
clone_size: NA; v_call: TRBV19; d_call: TRBD1; j_call: TRBJ1-4; cdr3_aa: CASSIQGAREKLFF; cdr3_nt: TGTGCCAGTAGTATCCAGGGGGCGCGGGAAAAACTGTTTTTT
clone_size: NA; v_call: TRBV7-6; d_call: TRBD2; j_call: TRBJ2-3; cdr3_aa: CASSFSTSGRTDTQYF; cdr3_nt: TGTGCCAGCAGCTTTTCGACTAGCGGGAGAACAGATACGCAGTATTTT
clone_size: NA; v_call: TRBV28; d_call: NA; j_call: TRBJ2-7; cdr3_aa: CASSSPVVRGLAGFRVYEQYF; cdr3_nt: TGTGCCAGCAGTTCGCCCGTGGTGAGGGGGCTAGCGGGTTTCCGGGTCTACGAGCAGTACTTC
clone_size: NA; v_call: TRBV2; d_call: NA; j_call: TRBJ1-1; cdr3_aa: CASCYGLGNTEAFF; cdr3_nt: TGTGCCAGCTGTTATGGATTAGGGAACACTGAAGCTTTCTTT
clone_size: NA; v_call: TRBV28; d_call: NA; j_call: TRBJ1-5; cdr3_aa: CASSLPPRRPQHF; cdr3_nt: TGTGCCAGCAGTTTACCCCCCCGTCGGCCCCAGCATTTT
clone_size: NA; v_call: TRBV4-1; d_call: TRBD2; j_call: TRBJ2-1; cdr3_aa: CASSQAGAGQYNEQFF; cdr3_nt: TGCGCCAGCAGCCAAGCGGGAGCGGGGCAATACAATGAGCAGTTCTTC
clone_size: NA; v_call: TRBV10-3; d_call: NA; j_call: TRBJ2-7; cdr3_aa: CASAIQGYEQYF; cdr3_nt: TGTGCCAGCGCAATTCAGGGATACGAGCAGTACTTC
clone_size: NA; v_call: TRBV9; d_call: TRBD1; j_call: TRBJ2-7; cdr3_aa: CASSVSGQGWNEQYF; cdr3_nt: TGTGCCAGCAGCGTATCGGGACAGGGGTGGAACGAGCAGTACTTC
clone_size: NA; v_call: TRBV9; d_call: NA; j_call: TRBJ1-6; cdr3_aa: CASSVRGDGNSPLHF; cdr3_nt: TGTGCCAGCAGCGTCCGGGGAGACGGGAATTCACCCCTCCACTTT
clone_size: NA; v_call: TRBV2; d_call: TRBD2; j_call: TRBJ2-1; cdr3_aa: CASSEEGLAGDEQFF; cdr3_nt: TGTGCCAGCAGTGAAGAGGGGCTAGCGGGAGATGAGCAGTTCTTC
clone_size: NA; v_call: TRBV9; d_call: NA; j_call: TRBJ2-3; cdr3_aa: CASSHRLNPPSTDTQYF; cdr3_nt: TGTGCCAGCAGCCACCGACTCAATCCTCCTAGCACAGATACGCAGTATTTT
clone_size: NA; v_call: TRBV7-3; d_call: TRBD2; j_call: TRBJ2-1; cdr3_aa: CASSLTTSGSNEQFF; cdr3_nt: TGTGCCAGCAGCTTAACGACTAGCGGGAGTAATGAGCAGTTCTTC
clone_size: NA; v_call: TRBV18; d_call: NA; j_call: TRBJ1-3; cdr3_aa: CASSPFRDSGNTIYF; cdr3_nt: TGTGCCAGCTCACCATTCAGGGACTCTGGAAACACCATATATTTT
clone_size: NA; v_call: TRBV30; d_call: NA; j_call: TRBJ1-2; cdr3_aa: CAFRVNYGYTF; cdr3_nt: TGTGCCTTCAGGGTGAACTATGGCTACACCTTC
clone_size: NA; v_call: TRBV18; d_call: NA; j_call: TRBJ1-6; cdr3_aa: CASSPGQNPNSPLHF; cdr3_nt: TGTGCCAGCTCACCCGGACAGAATCCGAATTCACCCCTCCACTTT
clone_size: NA; v_call: TRBV21-1; d_call: NA; j_call: TRBJ2-5; cdr3_aa: CASTLCSRELPYQETQYF; cdr3_nt: TGTGCCAGCACCTTGTGTTCGAGGGAGCTACCGTACCAAGAGACCCAGTACTTC
clone_size: NA; v_call: TRBV27; d_call: TRBD2; j_call: TRBJ2-4; cdr3_aa: CASSLFVGTSGMLYF; cdr3_nt: TGTGCCAGCAGTTTGTTTGTGGGGACTAGCGGGATGCTGTACTTC
clone_size: NA; v_call: TRBV10-3; d_call: NA; j_call: TRBJ2-1; cdr3_aa: CAISGATDSSYNEQFF; cdr3_nt: TGTGCCATCAGTGGAGCTACAGATAGCTCCTACAATGAGCAGTTCTTC
clone_size: NA; v_call: TRBV13; d_call: NA; j_call: TRBJ2-1; cdr3_aa: CASSLNGEHEQFF; cdr3_nt: TGTGCCAGCAGCTTAAACGGGGAGCATGAGCAGTTCTTC
clone_size: NA; v_call: TRBV5-6; d_call: NA; j_call: TRBJ1-1; cdr3_aa: CASSLTRDGYTEAFF; cdr3_nt: TGTGCCAGCAGCTTAACCCGGGACGGGTACACTGAAGCTTTCTTT
clone_size: NA; v_call: TRBV7-2; d_call: TRBD2; j_call: TRBJ2-5; cdr3_aa: CASSLARPSGSFLGETQYF; cdr3_nt: TGTGCCAGCAGCTTAGCGAGGCCTAGCGGGAGTTTTTTGGGAGAGACCCAGTACTTC
clone_size: NA; v_call: TRBV5-1; d_call: NA; j_call: TRBJ2-1; cdr3_aa: CASSLRAGRGYNEQFF; cdr3_nt: TGCGCCAGCAGCTTGAGGGCGGGAAGGGGGTACAATGAGCAGTTCTTC
clone_size: NA; v_call: TRBV28; d_call: NA; j_call: TRBJ2-7; cdr3_aa: CASSLYLYSSPEQYF; cdr3_nt: TGTGCCAGCAGTTTATACTTATACAGTTCACCCGAGCAGTACTTC
clone_size: NA; v_call: TRBV5-1; d_call: NA; j_call: TRBJ2-1; cdr3_aa: CASSAIDGTVPGDEQFF; cdr3_nt: TGCGCCAGCAGCGCAATCGACGGGACAGTCCCGGGGGATGAGCAGTTCTTC
clone_size: NA; v_call: TRBV11-3; d_call: NA; j_call: TRBJ1-2; cdr3_aa: CASSLDVEANGYTF; cdr3_nt: TGTGCCAGCAGCTTAGATGTGGAGGCCAATGGCTACACCTTC
clone_size: NA; v_call: TRBV7-8; d_call: TRBD1; j_call: TRBJ1-2; cdr3_aa: CASSLVGTGDYGYTF; cdr3_nt: TGTGCCAGCAGCTTAGTAGGGACAGGGGACTATGGCTACACCTTC
clone_size: NA; v_call: TRBV11-2; d_call: NA; j_call: TRBJ2-6; cdr3_aa: CASSYGGSGANVLTF; cdr3_nt: TGTGCCAGCAGCTATGGAGGTTCTGGGGCCAACGTCCTGACTTTC
clone_size: once; v_call: TRBV27; d_call: NA; j_call: TRBJ2-3; cdr3_aa: CASSLSPPYIGPQYF; cdr3_nt: TGTGCCAGCAGTTTATCGCCCCCTTATATCGGCCCGCAGTATTTT
clone_size: NA; v_call: TRBV5-1; d_call: TRBD1; j_call: TRBJ1-4; cdr3_aa: CASSRRTGVNEKLFF; cdr3_nt: TGCGCCAGCAGCAGGAGGACAGGGGTTAATGAAAAACTGTTTTTT
clone_size: NA; v_call: TRBV11-2; d_call: TRBD2; j_call: TRBJ2-5; cdr3_aa: CASSLLAGDLETQYF; cdr3_nt: TGTGCCAGCAGCCTACTAGCGGGTGATCTAGAGACCCAGTACTTC
clone_size: once; v_call: TRBV7-3; d_call: TRBD1; j_call: TRBJ2-1; cdr3_aa: CASSLMGQGLNEQFF; cdr3_nt: TGTGCCAGCAGCTTAATGGGACAGGGGCTAAATGAGCAGTTCTTC
clone_size: NA; v_call: TRBV19; d_call: NA; j_call: TRBJ2-7; cdr3_aa: CASSPGGQVYEQYF; cdr3_nt: TGTGCCAGTAGTCCAGGGGGGCAAGTCTACGAGCAGTACTTC
clone_size: NA; v_call: TRBV5-1; d_call: NA; j_call: TRBJ2-7; cdr3_aa: CASSLEGVMDEQYF; cdr3_nt: TGCGCCAGCAGCCTGGAGGGCGTGATGGACGAGCAGTACTTC
clone_size: NA; v_call: TRBV27; d_call: NA; j_call: TRBJ2-1; cdr3_aa: CASSRLDRLYAPYNEQFF; cdr3_nt: TGTGCCAGCAGTCGGCTTGACAGGCTATACGCTCCCTACAATGAGCAGTTCTTC
clone_size: NA; v_call: TRBV6-5; d_call: NA; j_call: TRBJ1-4; cdr3_aa: CASSYSRAFRSEKLFF; cdr3_nt: TGTGCCAGCAGTTACTCGAGGGCTTTTCGGAGTGAAAAACTGTTTTTT
clone_size: NA; v_call: TRBV9; d_call: NA; j_call: TRBJ1-2; cdr3_aa: CASSPTGENYGYTF; cdr3_nt: TGTGCCAGCAGCCCGACGGGAGAAAACTATGGCTACACCTTC
clone_size: few; v_call: TRBV13; d_call: NA; j_call: TRBJ1-3; cdr3_aa: CASSVTGGNTIYF; cdr3_nt: TGTGCCAGCAGCGTAACAGGGGGAAACACCATATATTTT